This T cell receptor (beta chain) was sequenced in a study of T cells in localized non-small cell lung cancer. Clones were sequenced by immunoSEQ multiplex PCR, and TCRdb holds only the in-frame ones, with some missing. The sample holds 100,000 to 150,000 clones, 89% seen once. Study-wide findings and caveats: Uninvolved adjacent lung had more T cell clonality than any other tissue, topping tumor. Those with higher blood T cell density had longer overall survival. Appearing in adjacent lung were a median 57 of the top 100 tumor clones. Heterogeneity remains possible because sequencing was limited to only one tumor region.

About this clone itself: Its cognate antigen is unknown.

This TCR was sampled from a female donor of 60 years or more with stage I lung adenocarcinoma. Sequenced here: peripheral blood, sampled before any cancer treatment.

The CDR3 loop is CASSVDRDRGTGELFF. In DNA, the CDR3 is TGCGCCAGCAGTGTAGACCGGGACAGGGGCACCGGGGAGCTGTTTTTT. This chain uses TRBV10-1 with TRBJ2-2, with 10 bases lining up with TRBD1. This CDR3 contains 16 residues. J gave up 4 bases and V 4 bases, and 6 bases lay outside the gene matches. Germline lookup yields CDR1 WNHNN and CDR2 SYGVQD (reference sequence).